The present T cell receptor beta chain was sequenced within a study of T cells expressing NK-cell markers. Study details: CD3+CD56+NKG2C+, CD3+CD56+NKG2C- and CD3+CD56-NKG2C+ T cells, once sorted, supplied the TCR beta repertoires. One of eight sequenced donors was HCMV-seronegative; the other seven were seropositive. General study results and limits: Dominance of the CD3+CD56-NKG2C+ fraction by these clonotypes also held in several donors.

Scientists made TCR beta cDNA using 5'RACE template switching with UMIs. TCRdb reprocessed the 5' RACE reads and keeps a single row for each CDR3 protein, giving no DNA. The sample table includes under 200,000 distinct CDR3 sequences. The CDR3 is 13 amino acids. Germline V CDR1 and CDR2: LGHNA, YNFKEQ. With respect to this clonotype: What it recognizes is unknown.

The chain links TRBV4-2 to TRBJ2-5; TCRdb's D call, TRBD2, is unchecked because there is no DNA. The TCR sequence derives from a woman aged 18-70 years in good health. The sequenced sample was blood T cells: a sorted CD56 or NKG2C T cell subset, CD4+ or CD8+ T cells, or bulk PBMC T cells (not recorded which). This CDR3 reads CASSQDGPETQYF.